These 2 T cell receptor beta chains were all obtained from the same sample, sequenced in a study of T cell repertoires in cytomegalovirus infection. TCRdb fed the reads into MiXCR, producing one record per CDR3 protein. The sample lists about 260,000 distinct CDR3 sequences, approximately 10% occurring once. The sequencing sample was made of PBMCs. These receptors originate from a human donor in good health (CMV status not recorded). Some clones in this sample may be carry-over from other donors' samples.

The sample holds many counts of this clonotype. The chain has TRBV12-3 or TRBV12-4 and TRBJ2-5; 9 positions match TRBD1. V lost 6 bases, J lost 5 bases, and 13 bases stayed unmatched. CDR3 length: 16 amino acids. CDR3 loop: CASSLGQGSSLETQYF. CDR3 DNA: TGTGCCAGCAGCCTAGGACAGGGGTCAAGTTTGGAGACCCAGTACTTC.

Ten or more counts support this clonotype. V and J are TRBV5-1 and TRBJ1-1; possible D gene TRBD1, 6 bases. The V end was cut by 1 base, the J end by 3 bases, with 10 bases between. The CDR3 extends over 14 amino acids. CDR1 and CDR2 (germline): SGHRS, YFSETQ. In DNA form, the CDR3 reads TGCGCCAGCAGCTTGAACAGGGTATACACTGAAGCTTTCTTT. It is translated as CASSLNRVYTEAFF.